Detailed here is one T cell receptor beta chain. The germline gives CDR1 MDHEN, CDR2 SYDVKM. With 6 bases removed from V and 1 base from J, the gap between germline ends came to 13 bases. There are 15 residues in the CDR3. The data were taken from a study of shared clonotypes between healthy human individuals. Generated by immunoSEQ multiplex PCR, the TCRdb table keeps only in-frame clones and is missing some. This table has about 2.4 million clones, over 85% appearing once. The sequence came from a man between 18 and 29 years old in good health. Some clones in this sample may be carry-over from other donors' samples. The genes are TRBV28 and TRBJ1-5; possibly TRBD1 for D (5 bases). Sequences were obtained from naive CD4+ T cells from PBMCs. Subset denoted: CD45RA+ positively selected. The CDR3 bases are TGTGCCAGCAGGGGCGGAGGGGTGAGCAATCAGCCCCAGCATTTT. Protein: CASRGGGVSNQPQHF.